What follows are 6 T cell receptor beta chains derived from one specimen sequenced in a study of blood T cell repertoires in COVID-19. Libraries were prepared by immunoSEQ multiplex PCR; TCRdb keeps only in-frame clonotypes and omits some of them. The sample yields under 200,000 clones, 82% seen once. Sequencing input: PBMCs or T cells enriched from blood (not recorded which). Source of these receptors: a woman aged 55-75 years with acute COVID-19.

This chain links TRBV19 with TRBJ1-5; TRBD1 is a possible D gene (5 bases). This CDR3 is 15 amino acids long. Germline V CDR1 and CDR2: LNHDA, SQIVND (reference sequence). The V end lost 3 bases, the J end lost 6 bases, and 15 bases lay between the germline ends. The CDR3 nucleotides are TGTGCCAGTAGTATGGGTCAGGGCAGCGCTCAGCCCCAGCATTTT. Its protein is CASSMGQGSAQPQHF.

This chain connects TRBV5-6 to TRBJ1-3; 7 nucleotides align to TRBD1. J gave up 2 bases and V 4 bases, and 9 bases lay outside the gene matches. This CDR3 comprises 16 residues. CDR1 SGHDT and CDR2 YYEEEE come from the germline V gene. CDR3 bases: TGTGCCAGCAGCGACGCACAGGGGATCCCTGGAAACACCATATATTTT. Protein sequence: CASSDAQGIPGNTIYF.

The V gene is TRBV7-2, the J gene TRBJ2-1; TRBD2 matches 9 bases. Germline V gene data show CDR1 as SGHTA and CDR2 as FQGNSA. This CDR3 spans 16 amino acids. V was clipped by 1 base and J by 5 bases; unmatched bases: 6. The CDR3 loop is CASSLGVSGRNNEQFF. The CDR3 DNA follows: TGTGCCAGCAGCTTAGGTGTCAGCGGGAGGAACAATGAGCAGTTCTTC.

The rearrangement uses TRBV29-1 and TRBJ1-2; 9 bases are shared with TRBD1. CDR3 length: 13 amino acids. Germline values: CDR1 SQVTM, CDR2 ANQGSEA. V shed 4 bases and J 8 bases; nucleotides not matched to a gene: 8. DNA of the CDR3: TGCAGCGTTGTTACAGGGGGCTTGGAGGGCTACACCTTC. Translating it yields CSVVTGGLEGYTF.

This chain joins TRBV18 and TRBJ2-7; TRBD2 matches at 8 bases. The CDR3 runs to 13 residues. The V gene end was trimmed by 4 bases and the J gene end by 6 bases; junction bases not matched to a gene: 5. Germline V gene data show CDR1 as KGHSH and CDR2 as LQKENI. The DNA of the CDR3 is TGTGCCAGCTCACAGCGGGGGCCTGGCGAGCAGTACGTC. Its translation: CASSQRGPGEQYV.

The chain has TRBV11-2 and TRBJ2-3; D is undetermined. There are 11 residues in the CDR3. V was trimmed by 5 bases and J by 5 bases, leaving 5 bases between them. Germline CDR1 and CDR2: SGHAT and FQNNGV. CDR3 amino acids: CASSQLDTQYF. CDR3 DNA: TGTGCCAGCAGCCAATTAGATACGCAGTATTTT.